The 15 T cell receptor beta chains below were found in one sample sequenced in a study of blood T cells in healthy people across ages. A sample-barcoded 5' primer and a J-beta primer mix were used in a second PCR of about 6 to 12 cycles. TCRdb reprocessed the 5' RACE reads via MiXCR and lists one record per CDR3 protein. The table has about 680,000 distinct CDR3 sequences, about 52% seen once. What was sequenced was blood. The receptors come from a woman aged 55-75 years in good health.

CDR3 sequence (DNA): TGTGCCAGCAGTGGGACCGAGCAGTACTTC. Protein sequence: CASSGTEQYF. The chain is built from TRBV2 and TRBJ2-7, with D unresolved. Germline-derived CDR1 and CDR2 are SNHLY and FYNNEI. V was pared by 4 bases and J by 6 bases, with 4 bases between. The length of the CDR3 is 10 residues.

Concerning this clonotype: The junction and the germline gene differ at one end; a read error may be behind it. CDR3 sequence reads: CASNLAGGQGGGYTF. In DNA form, the CDR3 reads TGCGCCAGCAACTTGGCCGGGGGACAGGGCGGTGGCTACACCTTC. The rearrangement joins TRBV5-1 to TRBJ1-2; 9 bases are shared with TRBD1. CDR1 SGHRS and CDR2 YFSETQ come from the germline V gene. CDR3 size: 15 residues.

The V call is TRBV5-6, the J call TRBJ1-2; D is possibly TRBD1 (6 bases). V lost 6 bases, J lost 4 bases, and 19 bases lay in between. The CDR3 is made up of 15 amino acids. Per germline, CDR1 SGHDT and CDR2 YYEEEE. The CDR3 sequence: CASNYRDRPVYGYTF. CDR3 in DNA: TGTGCCAGCAACTACAGGGACCGGCCGGTCTATGGCTACACCTTC.

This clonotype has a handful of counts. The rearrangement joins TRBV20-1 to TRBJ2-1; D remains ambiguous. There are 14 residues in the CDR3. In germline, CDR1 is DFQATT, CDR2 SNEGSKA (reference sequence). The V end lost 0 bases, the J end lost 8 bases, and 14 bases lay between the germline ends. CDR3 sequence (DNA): TGCAGTGCTAGAGAATACAAGGGTAGGGATGAGCAGTTCTTC. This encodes CSAREYKGRDEQFF.

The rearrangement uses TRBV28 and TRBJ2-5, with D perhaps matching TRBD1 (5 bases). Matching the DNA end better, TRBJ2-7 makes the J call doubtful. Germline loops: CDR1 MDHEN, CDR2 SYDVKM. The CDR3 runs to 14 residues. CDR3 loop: CASSRPGFSYEQYF. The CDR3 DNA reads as TGTGCCAGCAGCCGCCCAGGGTTTTCCTACGAGCAGTACTTC.

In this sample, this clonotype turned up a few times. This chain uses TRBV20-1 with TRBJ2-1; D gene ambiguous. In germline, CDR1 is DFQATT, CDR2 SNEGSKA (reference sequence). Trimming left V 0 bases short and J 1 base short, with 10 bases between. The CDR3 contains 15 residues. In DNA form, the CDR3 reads TGCAGTGCTAGAGATCCTACCCGGTCCTACAATGAGCAGTTCTTC. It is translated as CSARDPTRSYNEQFF.

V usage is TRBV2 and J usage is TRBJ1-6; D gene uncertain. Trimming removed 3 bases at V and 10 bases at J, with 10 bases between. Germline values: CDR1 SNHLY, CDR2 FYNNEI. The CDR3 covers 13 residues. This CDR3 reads CASSDERQSPLHF. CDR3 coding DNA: TGTGCCAGCAGTGATGAACGCCAATCACCCCTCCACTTT.

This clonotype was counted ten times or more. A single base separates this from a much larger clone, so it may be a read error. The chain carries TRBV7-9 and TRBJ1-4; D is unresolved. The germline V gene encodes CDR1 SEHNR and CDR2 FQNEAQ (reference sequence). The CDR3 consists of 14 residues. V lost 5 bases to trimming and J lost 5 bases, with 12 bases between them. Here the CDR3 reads CASSVVGLNEKLFF. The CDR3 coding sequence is TGTGCCAGCAGCGTAGTTGGCCTCAATGAAAAACTGTTTTTT. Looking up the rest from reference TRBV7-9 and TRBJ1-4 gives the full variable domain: DTGVSQNPRHKITKRGQNVTFRCDPISEHNRLYWYRQTLGQGPEFLTYFQNEAQLEKSRLLSDRFSAERPKGSFSTLEIQRTEQGDSAMYLCASSVVGLNEKLFFGSGTQLSVL.

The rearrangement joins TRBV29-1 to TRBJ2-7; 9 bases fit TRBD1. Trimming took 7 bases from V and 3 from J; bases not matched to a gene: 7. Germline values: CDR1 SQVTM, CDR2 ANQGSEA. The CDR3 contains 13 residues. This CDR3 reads CSAVPGQGYEQYF. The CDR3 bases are TGCAGCGCAGTACCGGGACAGGGCTACGAGCAGTACTTC.

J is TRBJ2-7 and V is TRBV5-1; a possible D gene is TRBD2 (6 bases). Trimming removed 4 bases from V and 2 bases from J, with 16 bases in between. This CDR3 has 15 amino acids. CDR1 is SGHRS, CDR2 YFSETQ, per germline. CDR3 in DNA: TGCGCCAGCAGCCCCGGCTCTAGCGACCCCTACGAGCAGTACTTC. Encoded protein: CASSPGSSDPYEQYF.

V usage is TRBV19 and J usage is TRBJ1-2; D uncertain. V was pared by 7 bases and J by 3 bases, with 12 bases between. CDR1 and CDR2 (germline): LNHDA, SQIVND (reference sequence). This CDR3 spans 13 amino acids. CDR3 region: CASTQDLDYGYTF. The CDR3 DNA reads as TGTGCCAGTACCCAGGACCTGGACTATGGCTACACCTTC.

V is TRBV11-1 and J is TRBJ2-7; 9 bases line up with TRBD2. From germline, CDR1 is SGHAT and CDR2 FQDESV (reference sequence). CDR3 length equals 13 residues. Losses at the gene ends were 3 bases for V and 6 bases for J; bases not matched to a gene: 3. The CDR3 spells CASSLSGRREQYF. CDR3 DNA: TGTGCCAGCAGCTTGAGCGGGAGGCGCGAGCAGTACTTC.

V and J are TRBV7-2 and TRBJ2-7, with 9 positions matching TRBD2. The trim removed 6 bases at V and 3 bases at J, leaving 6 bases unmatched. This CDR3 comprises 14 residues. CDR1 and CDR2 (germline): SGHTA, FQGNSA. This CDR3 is CASSVAGANYEQYF. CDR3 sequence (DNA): TGTGCCAGCAGTGTAGCGGGAGCCAACTACGAGCAGTACTTC.

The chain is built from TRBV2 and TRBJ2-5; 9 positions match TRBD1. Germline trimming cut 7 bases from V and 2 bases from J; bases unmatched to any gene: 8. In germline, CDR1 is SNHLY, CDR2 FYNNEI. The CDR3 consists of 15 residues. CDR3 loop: CASMKDRGGQETQYF. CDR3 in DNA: TGTGCCAGCATGAAGGACAGGGGAGGACAAGAGACCCAGTACTTC.

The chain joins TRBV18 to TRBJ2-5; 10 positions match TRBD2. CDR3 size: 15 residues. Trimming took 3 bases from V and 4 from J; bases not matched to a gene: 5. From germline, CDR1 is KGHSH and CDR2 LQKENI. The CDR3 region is CASSPNPSGRETQYF. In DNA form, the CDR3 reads TGTGCCAGCTCACCGAATCCTAGCGGGAGAGAGACCCAGTACTTC.